The 23 T cell receptor beta chains below were found in one sample sequenced in a study of CD8 T cells in cerebrospinal fluid in Alzheimer's disease. TCRdb processed the 10x single-cell sequencing reads again and assigns one entry to each CDR3 protein, with no DNA. The clone table shows over a thousand distinct CDR3 sequences, with the ten largest holding about 9%. The sample taken for sequencing was cerebrospinal fluid. These receptors were taken from a human donor in good health.

This clonotype counts as medium-sized by frequency. This rearrangement joins TRBV19 to TRBJ2-1; no DNA is available, so the TRBD2 call from TCRdb remains unchecked. The CDR3 consists of 15 residues. Germline-derived CDR1 and CDR2 are LNHDA and SQIVND (reference sequence). The CDR3 protein is CASSMEGGPLNEQFF.

This clonotype is medium-sized by frequency. This sequence joins TRBV29-1 and TRBJ1-1. CDR1 is SQVTM and CDR2 is ANQGSEA in the germline V gene. The CDR3 sequence is 11 residues long. The CDR3 loop is CSVDEATEAFF.

This clonotype is identified as medium-sized (0.01 to 0.1%) from frequency. The chain joins TRBV9 to TRBJ2-1; the TCRdb D gene call, TRBD1, has no DNA to confirm it. Germline CDR1 SGDLS, CDR2 YYNGEE. The CDR3 is 15 residues long. CDR3 amino acids: CASSRDAGTYNEQFF.

This clonotype is identified as large from frequency. The rearrangement links TRBV20-1 to TRBJ2-1. The germline gives CDR1 DFQATT, CDR2 SNEGSKA (reference sequence). The CDR3 runs 18 residues. This CDR3 reads CSARSPDGEKASYNEQFF.

The J gene is TRBJ1-6, the V gene TRBV25-1; the TCRdb D gene call, TRBD1, has no DNA to confirm it. Per germline, CDR1 MGHDK and CDR2 SYGVNS. The CDR3 has 17 amino acids. CDR3 region: CASSPSLGQGTNSPLHF.

Its frequency marks this clonotype as medium-sized. The V call is TRBV12-3 or TRBV12-4, the J call TRBJ2-1; there is no DNA to check the TCRdb D call of TRBD1. This CDR3 is built from 11 residues. CDR3 amino acids: CASGYRGEQFF.

According to its frequency, this clonotype is medium-sized. The chain carries TRBV28 and TRBJ2-7; TCRdb's assignment of TRBD2 cannot be checked, as there is no DNA. This CDR3 contains 13 residues. Germline V gene sequence: CDR1 MDHEN, CDR2 SYDVKM. The CDR3: CASSTLVPYEQYF.

Considering frequency, this clonotype is medium-sized. The rearrangement joins TRBV7-2 to TRBJ2-5; TCRdb outputs TRBD2, but without DNA this stays unchecked. The CDR3 totals 17 residues. CDR1 and CDR2 from the germline V gene are SGHTA and FQGNSA. The CDR3 spells CASSLRPGTILQETQYF. Supplemented by reference TRBV7-2 and TRBJ2-5, the full variable domain reads GAGVSQSPSNKVTEKGKDVELRCDPISGHTALYWYRQSLGQGLEFLIYFQGNSAPDKSGLPSDRFSAERTGGSVSTLTIQRTQQEDSAVYLCASSLRPGTILQETQYFGPGTRLLVL.

CDR3 region: CATSRDRDSEKYF. The rearrangement links TRBV15 to TRBJ2-7; absent DNA, TCRdb's TRBD2 call cannot be checked. This CDR3 is built from 13 residues. Per the germline V gene, CDR1 is LNHNV and CDR2 is YYDKDF (reference sequence). The full variable domain, in which reference TRBV15 and TRBJ2-7 provide the parts outside the CDR3, is DAMVIQNPRYQVTQFGKPVTLSCSQTLNHNVMYWYQQKSSQAPKLLFHYYDKDFNNEADTPDNFQSRRPNTSFCFLDIRSPGLGDTAMYLCATSRDRDSEKYFGPGTRLTVT.

The chain carries TRBV13 and TRBJ2-7; TCRdb gives TRBD1 as the D gene, but with no DNA this cannot be confirmed. The CDR3 spans 14 residues. Germline CDR1 PRHDT, CDR2 FYEKMQ (reference sequence). CDR3 sequence: CASSPGQASYEQYF.

This clonotype shows up as medium-sized by frequency. The chain links TRBV6-5 to TRBJ2-3; TCRdb returns TRBD2, unconfirmable since there is no DNA. The germline V gene encodes CDR1 MNHEY and CDR2 SVGAGI. The CDR3 sequence is 12 residues long. The CDR3 sequence: CASTPGRDDQYF.

Judged by frequency, this clonotype is large. The rearrangement joins TRBV4-3 to TRBJ2-1. Germline assignment: CDR1 LGHNA and CDR2 YSLEER. The CDR3 is 18 residues long. CDR3 sequence: CASSQEGRETFPYNEQFF.

The chain employs TRBV18 and TRBJ2-3; TCRdb returns TRBD2, unconfirmable since there is no DNA. Germline CDR1 is KGHSH and CDR2 is LQKENI. The CDR3 totals 16 residues. This CDR3 is CASSVLAGVSTDTQYF.

This clonotype registers medium-sized by frequency. V gene TRBV29-1 combines with J gene TRBJ2-3; TCRdb names TRBD2, which stays unverified in the absence of DNA. Germline values: CDR1 SQVTM, CDR2 ANQGSEA. The CDR3 covers 16 residues. The CDR3 here is CSGWGAGKDSTDTQYF.

This clonotype counts as large by frequency. V usage is TRBV10-3 and J usage is TRBJ2-1; the TCRdb D gene call, TRBD1, has no DNA to confirm it. CDR1 is ENHRY, CDR2 SYGVKD, per germline. The CDR3 is 15 amino acids. The CDR3 loop is CAISHRDREGVSLFF.

Judged by frequency, this clonotype is medium-sized. V gene TRBV10-2 combines with J gene TRBJ1-5. The CDR3 is made up of 15 amino acids. Per the germline V gene, CDR1 is WSHSY and CDR2 is SAAADI. CDR3 amino acids: CASSESSSGRQPQHF.

This clonotype is deemed large by its frequency. This chain joins TRBV20-1 and TRBJ2-5; TCRdb's assignment of TRBD2 cannot be checked, as there is no DNA. The CDR3 is 13 amino acids. Per germline, CDR1 DFQATT and CDR2 SNEGSKA (reference sequence). The CDR3 is CSAREVSGNIQYF.

By frequency, this clonotype registers medium-sized. This CDR3 reads CASSSLGASGPTDTQYF. The J gene is TRBJ2-3, the V gene TRBV28; the D call from TCRdb, TRBD2, cannot be confirmed without DNA. Germline V CDR1 and CDR2: MDHEN, SYDVKM. There are 17 residues in the CDR3.

This clonotype ranks as medium-sized (0.01 to 0.1%) in terms of frequency. V and J are TRBV18 and TRBJ2-3. This CDR3 contains 15 residues. CDR1 is KGHSH, CDR2 LQKENI, per germline. This CDR3 is CASSPSYQNTDTQYF.

Considering frequency, this clonotype is medium-sized (0.01 to 0.1%). The chain carries TRBV30 and TRBJ1-3. CDR3 length: 16 amino acids. Germline values: CDR1 GTSNPN, CDR2 SVGIG (reference sequence). The CDR3 spells CAWSPKGPYSGNTIYF.

This clonotype is medium-sized by frequency. This chain joins TRBV5-4 and TRBJ1-1; TCRdb gives TRBD1 as the D gene, but with no DNA this cannot be confirmed. Germline V gene lookup returns CDR1 SGHNT and CDR2 YYREEE (reference sequence). The CDR3 length is 17 residues. This CDR3 is CASSSDRASEGDTEAFF.

This clonotype is medium-sized by frequency. The V gene is TRBV5-1, the J gene TRBJ2-5; TCRdb calls TRBD1, which cannot be checked without DNA. The CDR3 is 16 residues long. Germline V gene sequence: CDR1 SGHRS, CDR2 YFSETQ. The CDR3: CASSLGGTGGQETQYF.

By frequency, this clonotype registers medium-sized. The chain joins TRBV7-2 to TRBJ2-1; TCRdb calls TRBD1, which cannot be checked without DNA. CDR3 length: 15 amino acids. Looked up from germline, CDR1 is SGHTA and CDR2 is FQGNSA. The CDR3 sequence: CASSLRGRGRGEQFF. The full variable domain, rest sourced from reference TRBV7-2 and TRBJ2-1, is GAGVSQSPSNKVTEKGKDVELRCDPISGHTALYWYRQSLGQGLEFLIYFQGNSAPDKSGLPSDRFSAERTGGSVSTLTIQRTQQEDSAVYLCASSLRGRGRGEQFFGPGTRLTVL.